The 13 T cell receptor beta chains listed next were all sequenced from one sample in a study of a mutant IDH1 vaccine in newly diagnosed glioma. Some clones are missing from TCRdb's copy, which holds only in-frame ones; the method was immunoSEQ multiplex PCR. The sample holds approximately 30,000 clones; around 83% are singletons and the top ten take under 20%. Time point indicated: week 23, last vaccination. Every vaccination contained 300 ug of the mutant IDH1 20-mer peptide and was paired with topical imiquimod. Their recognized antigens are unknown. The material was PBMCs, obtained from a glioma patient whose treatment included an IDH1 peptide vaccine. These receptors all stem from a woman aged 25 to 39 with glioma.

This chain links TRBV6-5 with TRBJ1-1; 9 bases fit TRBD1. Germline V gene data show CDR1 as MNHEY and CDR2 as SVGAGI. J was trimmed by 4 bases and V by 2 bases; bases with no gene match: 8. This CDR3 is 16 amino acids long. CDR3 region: CASSYQGQGQVTEAFF. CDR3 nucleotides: TGTGCCAGCAGTTACCAGGGACAGGGACAGGTCACTGAAGCTTTCTTT.

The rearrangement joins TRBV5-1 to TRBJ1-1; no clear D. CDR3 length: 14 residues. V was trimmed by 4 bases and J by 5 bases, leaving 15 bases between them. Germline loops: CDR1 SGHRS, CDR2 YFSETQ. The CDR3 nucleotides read TGCGCCAGCAGCAATGACGGGTGGGGTACTGAAGCTTTCTTT. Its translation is CASSNDGWGTEAFF. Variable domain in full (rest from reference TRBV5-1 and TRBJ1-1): KAGVTQTPRYLIKTRGQQVTLSCSPISGHRSVSWYQQTPGQGLQFLFEYFSETQRNKGNFPGRFSGRQFSNSRSEMNVSTLELGDSALYLCASSNDGWGTEAFFGQGTRLTVV.

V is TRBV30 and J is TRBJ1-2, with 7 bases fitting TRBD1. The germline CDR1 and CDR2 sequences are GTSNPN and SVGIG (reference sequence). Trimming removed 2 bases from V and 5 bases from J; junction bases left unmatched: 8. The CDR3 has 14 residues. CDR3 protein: CAWSRGGSRYGYTF. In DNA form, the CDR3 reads TGTGCCTGGAGTCGAGGGGGCAGCAGATATGGCTACACCTTC.

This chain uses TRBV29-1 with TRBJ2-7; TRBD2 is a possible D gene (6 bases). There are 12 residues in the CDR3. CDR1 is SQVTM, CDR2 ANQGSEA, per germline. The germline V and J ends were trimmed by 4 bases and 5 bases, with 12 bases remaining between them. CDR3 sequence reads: CSVVGGSHEQYF. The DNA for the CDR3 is TGCAGCGTTGTCGGGGGTTCCCACGAGCAGTACTTC.

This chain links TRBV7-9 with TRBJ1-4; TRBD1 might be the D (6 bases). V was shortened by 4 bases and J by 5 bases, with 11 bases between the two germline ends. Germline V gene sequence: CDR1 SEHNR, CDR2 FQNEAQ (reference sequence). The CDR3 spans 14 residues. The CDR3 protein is CASSSGVGNEKLFF. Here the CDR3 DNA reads TGTGCCAGCAGCTCAGGGGTTGGGAATGAAAAACTGTTTTTT.

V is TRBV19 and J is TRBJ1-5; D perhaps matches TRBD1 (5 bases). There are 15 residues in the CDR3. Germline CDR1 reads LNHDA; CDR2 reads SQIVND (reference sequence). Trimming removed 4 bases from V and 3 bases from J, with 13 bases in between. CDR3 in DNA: TGTGCCAGTAGTAAGCAGGGCGGACCCAATCAGCCCCAGCATTTT. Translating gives CASSKQGGPNQPQHF.

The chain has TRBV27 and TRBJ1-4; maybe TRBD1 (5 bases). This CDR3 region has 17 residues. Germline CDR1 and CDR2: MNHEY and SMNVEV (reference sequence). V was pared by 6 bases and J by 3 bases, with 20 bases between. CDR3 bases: TGTGCCAGCAGGAACAGCGGGCTGACGGGGGCTAATGAAAAACTGTTTTTT. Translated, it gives CASRNSGLTGANEKLFF. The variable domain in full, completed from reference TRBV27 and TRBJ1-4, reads EAQVTQNPRYLITVTGKKLTVTCSQNMNHEYMSWYRQDPGLGLRQIYYSMNVEVTDKGDVPEGYKVSRKEKRNFPLILESPSPNQTSLYFCASRNSGLTGANEKLFFGSGTQLSVL.

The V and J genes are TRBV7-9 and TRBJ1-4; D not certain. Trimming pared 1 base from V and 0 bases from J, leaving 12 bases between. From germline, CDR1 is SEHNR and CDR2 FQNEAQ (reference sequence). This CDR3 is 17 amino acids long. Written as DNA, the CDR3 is TGTGCCAGCAGCTTAGTGCAGAAAACTGCAACTAATGAAAAACTGTTTTTT. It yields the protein CASSLVQKTATNEKLFF.

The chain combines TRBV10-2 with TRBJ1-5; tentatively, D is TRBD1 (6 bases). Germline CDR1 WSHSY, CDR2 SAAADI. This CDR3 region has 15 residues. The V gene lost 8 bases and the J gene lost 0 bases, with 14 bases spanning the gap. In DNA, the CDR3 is TGCGCCAGCCGGGAGGGGACACTTAGCAATCAGCCCCAGCATTTT. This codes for CASREGTLSNQPQHF.

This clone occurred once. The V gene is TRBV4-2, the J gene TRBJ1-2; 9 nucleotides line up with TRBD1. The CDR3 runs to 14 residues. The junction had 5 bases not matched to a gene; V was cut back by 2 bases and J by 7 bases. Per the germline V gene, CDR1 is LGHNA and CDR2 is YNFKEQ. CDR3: CASSQRQGEGGYTF. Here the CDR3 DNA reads TGTGCCAGCAGCCAACGACAGGGGGAAGGTGGCTACACCTTC.

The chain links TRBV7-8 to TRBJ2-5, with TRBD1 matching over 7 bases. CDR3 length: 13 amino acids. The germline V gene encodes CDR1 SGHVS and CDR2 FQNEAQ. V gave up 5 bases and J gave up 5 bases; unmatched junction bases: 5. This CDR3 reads CASSRQGLETQYF. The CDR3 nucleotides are TGTGCCAGCAGCCGACAGGGTCTGGAGACCCAGTACTTC.

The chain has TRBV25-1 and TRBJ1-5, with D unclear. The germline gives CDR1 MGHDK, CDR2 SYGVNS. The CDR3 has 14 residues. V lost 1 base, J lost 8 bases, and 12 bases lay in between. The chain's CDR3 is CASSEFPYSEPQHF. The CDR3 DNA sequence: TGTGCCAGCAGTGAATTCCCATACAGCGAGCCCCAGCATTTT. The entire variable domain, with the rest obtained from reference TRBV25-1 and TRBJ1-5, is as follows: EADIYQTPRYLVIGTGKKITLECSQTMGHDKMYWYQQDPGMELHLIHYSYGVNSTEKGDLSSESTVSRIRTEHFPLTLESARPSHTSQYLCASSEFPYSEPQHFGDGTRLSIL.

Here the CDR3 DNA reads TGCAGCGTCACTACAGGGGCCTCCGTTGTCTACGAGCAGTACTTC. It translates to CSVTTGASVVYEQYF. The chain employs TRBV29-1 and TRBJ2-7; TRBD1 matches 7 bases. This CDR3 is built from 15 residues. V lost 6 bases to trimming and J lost 3 bases; unmatched junction nucleotides: 14. Germline lookup yields CDR1 SQVTM and CDR2 ANQGSEA.